This record concerns one TCR beta chain sequence. The antigen remains unidentified. The data were taken from a study of cytomegalovirus exposure and HLA in healthy donors. Study background: The use of the same platform for the 100 to 150 validation repertoires and the roughly 700 first-cohort repertoires was reported by a later analysis.

General study points: The tendency of first-cohort TCR clusters to co-occur in the roughly 130 validation repertoires emerged from a later analysis.

Sequencing was performed with immunoSEQ multiplex PCR; in TCRdb, only in-frame clones are kept and a portion is missing. The sample records some 120,000 clones, approximately 94% being singletons. The approximately 120-subject validation cohort, separate from the 666-subject first cohort, included the donors. The sequencing input was PBMCs. The receptor was isolated from a man between 18 and 29 years old in good health and CMV-seronegative.

The CDR3 spells CASSVGPDRGYEQYF. In DNA form, the CDR3 reads TGTGCCAGCAGCGTAGGGCCCGACAGGGGGTACGAGCAGTACTTC. This chain links TRBV9 with TRBJ2-7; TRBD1 matches at 9 bases. CDR3 length equals 15 residues. Looked up from germline, CDR1 is SGDLS and CDR2 is YYNGEE. Trimming at V came to 0 bases and at J to 4 bases, leaving 5 bases not matched to a gene.